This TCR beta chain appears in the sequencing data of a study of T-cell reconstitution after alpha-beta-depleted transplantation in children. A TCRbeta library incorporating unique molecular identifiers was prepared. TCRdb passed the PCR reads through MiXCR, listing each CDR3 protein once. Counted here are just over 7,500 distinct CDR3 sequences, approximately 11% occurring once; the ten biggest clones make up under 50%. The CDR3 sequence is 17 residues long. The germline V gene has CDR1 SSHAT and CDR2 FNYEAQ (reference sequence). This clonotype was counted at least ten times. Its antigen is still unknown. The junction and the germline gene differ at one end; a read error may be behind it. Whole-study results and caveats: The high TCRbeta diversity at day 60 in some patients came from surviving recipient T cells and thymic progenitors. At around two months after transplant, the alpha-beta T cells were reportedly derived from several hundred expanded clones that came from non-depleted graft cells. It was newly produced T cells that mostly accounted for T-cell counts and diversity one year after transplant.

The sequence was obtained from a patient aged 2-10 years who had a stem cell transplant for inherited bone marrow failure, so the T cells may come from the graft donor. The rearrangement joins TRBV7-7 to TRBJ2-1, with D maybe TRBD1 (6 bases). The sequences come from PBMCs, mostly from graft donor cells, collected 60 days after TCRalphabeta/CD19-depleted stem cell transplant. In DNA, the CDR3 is TGTGCTAGCAGCTCATCTCTGGGGGCAGGCTCCTACAATGAGCAGTTCTTC. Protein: CASSSSLGAGSYNEQFF.